Listed below are T cell receptor beta chains from one sample, sequenced in a study of T cells in localized non-small cell lung cancer. TCRdb's copy holds only in-frame clones and misses some; the assay was immunoSEQ multiplex PCR. There are 14,000 to 15,000 clones in the sample; approximately 85% occur only once, and roughly 4% lies in the top ten. The starting material was peripheral blood, obtained before any cancer treatment. These receptors were obtained from a woman between 35 and 70 years old with stage I lung adenocarcinoma. CDR3s include the opening cysteine and the closing phenylalanine or tryptophan. The D gene is left open where the match is weak. Where a row states a size, it is once, few, many or the class of an expanded clone; other rows omit it.

j_call,clone_size,d_call,v_call,cdr3_length,cdr3_aa,cdr3_nt
TRBJ2-5,-,TRBD1,TRBV13,14,CASSQGQGGETQYF,TGTGCCAGCAGCCAGGGACAGGGCGGAGAGACCCAGTACTTC
TRBJ2-3,once,-,TRBV7-2,12,CASSRATDTQYF,TGTGCCAGCAGCCGTGCAACAGATACGCAGTATTTT
TRBJ2-1,-,TRBD1,TRBV5-1,14,CASNPDRGFNEQFF,TGCGCCAGCAATCCGGACAGGGGATTCAATGAGCAGTTCTTC
TRBJ1-1,-,-,TRBV6-5,12,CASSSRSFEAFF,TGTGCCAGCAGTTCCCGATCCTTTGAAGCTTTCTTT
TRBJ2-7,-,-,TRBV28,14,CASSLGTSSDEQYF,TGTGCCAGCAGTTTAGGGACGTCTAGCGACGAGCAGTACTTC
TRBJ1-2,-,TRBD1,TRBV7-2,14,CASTPDRGHYGYTF,TGTGCCAGCACTCCGGACAGGGGGCATTATGGCTACACCTTC
TRBJ1-2,once,TRBD1,TRBV6-5,14,CASSMGQSPRGYTF,TGTGCCAGCAGTATGGGACAGTCCCCGAGGGGCTACACCTTC
TRBJ2-3,-,TRBD2,TRBV4-2,15,CASSQELASTDTQYF,TGTGCCAGCAGCCAAGAACTAGCGAGCACAGATACGCAGTATTTT
TRBJ2-5,-,TRBD2,TRBV7-3,14,CAGTLAGPAETQYF,TGTGCCGGAACACTAGCGGGGCCAGCGGAGACCCAGTACTTC
TRBJ2-3,-,-,TRBV2,15,CASSPDWTSTDTQYF,TGTGCCAGCAGTCCAGACTGGACTAGCACAGATACGCAGTATTTT
TRBJ1-3,-,TRBD1,TRBV15,14,CATTSDRAGNTIYF,TGTGCCACCACCTCGGACAGGGCTGGAAACACCATATATTTT
TRBJ1-2,once,-,TRBV18,13,CASSPERVYGYTF,TGTGCCAGCTCACCAGAAAGGGTTTATGGCTACACCTTC
TRBJ2-7,-,-,TRBV5-1,14,CASSLGGVLYEQYF,TGCGCCAGCAGCTTGGGAGGCGTGCTCTACGAGCAGTACTTC
TRBJ2-5,-,TRBD1,TRBV11-2,14,CASSLETGGETQYF,TGTGCCAGCAGCTTAGAGACAGGGGGGGAGACCCAGTACTTC
TRBJ2-7,-,TRBD1,TRBV6-1,15,CASKGQASFLYEQYF,TGTGCCAGCAAAGGACAGGCCTCATTTCTCTACGAGCAGTACTTC
TRBJ2-5,-,TRBD1,TRBV18,15,CASSPGQGAFETQYF,TGTGCCAGCTCACCAGGACAGGGGGCTTTTGAGACCCAGTACTTC
TRBJ2-3,-,-,TRBV6-6,13,CASFSSGTDTQYF,TGTGCCAGTTTTTCTAGTGGCACAGATACGCAGTATTTT
TRBJ2-7,-,TRBD2,TRBV14,16,CASSQLFGGGLYEQYF,TGTGCCAGCAGCCAACTATTTGGCGGGGGTCTGTACGAGCAGTACTTC
TRBJ1-6,-,-,TRBV9,17,CASSVDMWGGDNSPLHF,TGTGCCAGCAGCGTAGATATGTGGGGAGGGGATAATTCACCCCTCCACTTT
TRBJ2-7,-,TRBD1,TRBV6-5,15,CASSNARQGRYEQYF,TGTGCCAGCAGTAACGCCAGACAGGGGCGCTACGAGCAGTACTTC
TRBJ2-7,-,TRBD1,TRBV30,13,CAWAGQGFYEQYF,TGTGCCTGGGCGGGACAGGGGTTCTACGAGCAGTACTTC
TRBJ2-1,once,-,TRBV6-1,11,CASSEWNEQFF,TGTGCCAGCAGTGAGTGGAATGAGCAGTTCTTC
TRBJ2-3,-,TRBD2,TRBV4-2,20,CASSQEVLGDERGSTDTQYF,TGTGCCAGCAGCCAAGAGGTCCTCGGTGACGAGCGGGGTAGCACAGATACGCAGTATTTT
TRBJ2-7,-,-,TRBV5-6,12,CASTVSSYEQYF,TGTGCCAGCACCGTTAGCTCCTACGAGCAGTACTTC
TRBJ1-1,-,-,TRBV6-5,13,CASSYSKNTEAFF,TGTGCCAGCAGTTATTCCAAGAACACTGAAGCTTTCTTT
TRBJ1-5,-,TRBD1,TRBV19,13,CASKGQLNQPQHF,TGTGCCAGTAAGGGACAGCTAAATCAGCCCCAGCATTTT
TRBJ2-3,-,-,TRBV11-2,12,CASSLDRDTQYF,TGTGCCAGCAGCTTAGATCGGGATACGCAGTATTTT
TRBJ2-7,-,-,TRBV5-1,15,CASTLGPSAPYEQYF,TGCGCCAGCACCCTTGGACCGTCCGCCCCCTACGAGCAGTACTTC
TRBJ2-2,-,-,TRBV7-2,13,CASLRRNTGELFF,TGTGCCAGCCTGCGGAGAAACACCGGGGAGCTGTTTTTT
TRBJ1-2,-,-,TRBV7-9,14,CASSDPGRSYGYTF,TGTGCCAGCAGCGACCCGGGACGGAGCTATGGCTACACCTTC
TRBJ1-6,-,TRBD1,TRBV6-6,14,CASSYGQGSSPLHF,TGTGCCAGCAGTTACGGACAGGGCTCTTCACCCCTCCACTTT
TRBJ2-3,-,-,TRBV27,15,CASSFPPGSTDTQYF,TGTGCCAGCAGTTTCCCCCCCGGAAGCACAGATACGCAGTATTTT
TRBJ1-2,-,-,TRBV9,13,CASSDGASNGYTF,TGTGCCAGCAGCGACGGAGCTTCGAATGGCTACACCTTC
TRBJ2-7,-,-,TRBV5-1,14,CASSLEPASYEQYF,TGCGCCAGCAGCTTGGAGCCGGCGTCCTACGAGCAGTACTTC
TRBJ1-1,-,-,TRBV6-5,14,CASSYSAEVGEAFF,TGTGCCAGCAGTTACTCGGCCGAGGTTGGGGAAGCTTTCTTT